The sequence of this T cell receptor (beta chain) was determined in a study of human T cells and chemical hapten exposure. This clonotype was counted many times. Time point defined: patch test 2, 6 weeks after DPC sensitization. Treatment here: therapeutic diphenylcyclopropenone sensitization with weekly scalp DPC. TCRdb recomputed calls from the RACE reads with MiXCR, one row per CDR3 protein. This sample has approximately 110,000 distinct CDR3 sequences, with roughly a tenth found just once. Germline V gene sequence: CDR1 MNHEY, CDR2 SVGEGT. The CDR3 contains 11 residues. The V and J ends lost 10 bases and 6 bases respectively, with 12 bases between them.

J is TRBJ1-2 and V is TRBV6-2 or TRBV6-3, with D possibly being TRBD1 (6 bases). Here the sequenced sample was whole blood, taken in connection with sensitization to the hapten diphenylcyclopropenone (DPC). This clonotype originated in a middle-aged woman with alopecia areata. Some clones in this sample may be carry-over from other donors' samples. The CDR3 is CATNRAHGYTF. The CDR3 nucleotides read TGTGCCACCAACAGGGCCCATGGCTACACCTTC.